This TCR beta chain was observed in a study of T-cell memory formation after mild COVID-19. Study-level results: Of the contracting clones, CD4+ ones lay mainly in CM and EM, and CD8+ ones in EMRA. Later expanders leaned CD4+, whereas day 15 to 85 contracting clones were balanced CD4/CD8.

TCRdb independently ran MiXCR on the 5' RACE reads; one entry per CDR3 protein. Of more than 150,000 distinct CDR3 sequences listed, about 18% were seen once; the top ten hold 3% to 4%. This clonotype came up a few times. Its antigen remains unknown. Specimen: PBMCs or a T cell subset sorted from them (not recorded which). The receptor comes from a man in his late teens or twenties who had mild COVID-19 (a few samples of this study predate the infection). Cell type and time point are not known.

CDR3 sequence reads: CASSVYQGATPGNTIYF. CDR3 sequence (DNA): TGTGCCAGCAGCGTATACCAGGGGGCGACTCCAGGAAACACCATATATTTT. This chain connects TRBV9 to TRBJ1-3, with TRBD1 matching 8 bases. The junction had 10 bases not matched to a gene; V was cut back by 1 base and J by 4 bases. The CDR3 has 17 amino acids. Germline V gives CDR1 SGDLS, CDR2 YYNGEE.